The rows below give T cell receptor beta chains drawn from one sample of a study of blood T cell repertoires in COVID-19. Profiling relied on immunoSEQ multiplex PCR, and the TCRdb table lists in-frame clones only, not all of them. The sample has 110,000 or so clones, around nine tenths seen once; the top ten hold more than 2%. The source material was peripheral blood. These receptors were collected from a woman between 50 and 59 years old with acute or convalescent COVID-19. The CDR3 runs from the conserved cysteine through the conserved F or W. A D gene is named only where the DNA matches it firmly. The size field is filled for only some rows; it gives once, few, many or a size class.

j_call d_call v_call clone_size cdr3_nt cdr3_aa
TRBJ1-4 NA TRBV20-1 few TGCAGTGCTAGTGTACAGGGAGATGAAAAACTGTTTTTT CSASVQGDEKLFF
TRBJ2-2 NA TRBV1 NA TGCACCAGCAGCCAAGGGGGCCCCTGGGGCACCGGGGAGCTGTTTTTT CTSSQGGPWGTGELFF
TRBJ2-3 TRBD2 TRBV5-1 NA TGCGCCAGCAGCTCTAGGTGGGAGCGGGGGGCCTACCCCTTCGATTCCACAGATACGCAGTATTTT CASSSRWERGAYPFDSTDTQYF
TRBJ1-2 TRBD1 TRBV2 NA TGTGCCAGCATAACAGGGGCCGCTAACTATGGCTACACCTTC CASITGAANYGYTF
TRBJ1-1 NA TRBV12-3/TRBV12-4 NA TGTGCCAGCAGTTTTGAGTGGACTGAAGCTTTCTTT CASSFEWTEAFF
TRBJ1-2 NA TRBV6-4 NA TGTGCCAGCAGTGACCCCCCGCAATCGAGTGGCTACACCTTC CASSDPPQSSGYTF
TRBJ2-1 TRBD1 TRBV11-3 NA TGTGCCAGCAGCTTAGACTCCGGGACAGGGGTCTACAATGAGCAGTTCTTC CASSLDSGTGVYNEQFF
TRBJ1-3 NA TRBV11-2 once TGTGCCAGCAGCTTTTCTGTCAGTACTGGAAACACCATATATTTT CASSFSVSTGNTIYF
TRBJ1-2 NA TRBV5-1 NA TGCGCCAGCAGCGGTCCAAACAGTAACTATGGCTACACCTTC CASSGPNSNYGYTF
TRBJ1-2 TRBD1 TRBV27 NA TGTGCCAGCAGGGGACAGGGGGCCCTCTATGGCTACACCTTC CASRGQGALYGYTF
TRBJ1-1 NA TRBV5-1 NA TGCGCCAGCAGCTTGGCACAGGGAATGAACACTGAAGCTTTCTTT CASSLAQGMNTEAFF
TRBJ1-1 TRBD1 TRBV2 NA TGTGCCAGCACTAGGGGGCAAACTGAAGCTTTCTTT CASTRGQTEAFF
TRBJ1-2 TRBD1 TRBV18 NA TGTGCCAGCTCATCGGACAGGGCGGACCCCCCCCTCTTC CASSSDRADPPLF
TRBJ2-7 NA TRBV6-2/TRBV6-3 once TGTGCCAGCAGCCGAACAGGGCCACCTAACGAGCAGTACTTC CASSRTGPPNEQYF
TRBJ2-3 TRBD2 TRBV19 once TGTGCCAGTAGTTCCCGGACTAGCGGGGTCACAGATACGCAGTATTTT CASSSRTSGVTDTQYF
TRBJ2-5 NA TRBV20-1 once TGCAGTGCGCTCTCCAGGGAGACCCAGTACTTC CSALSRETQYF
TRBJ1-5 NA TRBV6-6 few TGTGCCAGCAGCTCCGCCTCGGAGGGTGAGAAACAGCCCCAGCATTTT CASSSASEGEKQPQHF
TRBJ1-1 TRBD1 TRBV19 NA TGTGCCAGTAGCCGCCTACAGGGGGCAAGCACTGAAGCTTTCTTT CASSRLQGASTEAFF
TRBJ1-2 NA TRBV6-2/TRBV6-3 NA TGTGCCAGCAGTTACGGGGCGGATAACTATGGCTACACCTTC CASSYGADNYGYTF
TRBJ1-2 NA TRBV18 NA TGTGCCAGCTCACCGGATTTACAAGCGAACTATGGCTACACCTTC CASSPDLQANYGYTF
TRBJ2-3 NA TRBV18 NA TGTGCCAGTTCGAGGTCGACAGATACGCAGTATTTT CASSRSTDTQYF
TRBJ1-3 NA TRBV4-1 NA TGCGCCAGCAGCCAAGCCGTTAACCGGGGGTATGGAAACACCATATATTTT CASSQAVNRGYGNTIYF
TRBJ2-7 TRBD2 TRBV20-1 NA TGCAGTGCTAGTGGGAGGGTCTCCTACGAGCAGTACTTC CSASGRVSYEQYF
TRBJ2-7 NA TRBV2 NA TGTGCCAGCAGCAGAGGGGGGGCGTTATACGAGCAGTACTTC CASSRGGALYEQYF
TRBJ2-7 NA TRBV7-9 few TGTGCCAGCAGCTTAACCGGAGACTACGAGCAGTACTTC CASSLTGDYEQYF
TRBJ1-2 NA TRBV3-1/TRBV3-2 NA TGTGCCAGCAGCCCCAGGATTTCTAACTATGGCTACACCTTC CASSPRISNYGYTF